A single sample is the source of the 27 T cell receptor beta chains below, sequenced in a study of Graves' ophthalmopathy and Graves' hyperthyroidism. The authors amplified TCR beta CDR3 regions, and they did so from RNA transcripts for repertoire sequencing. HTBI-primed first-round RT-PCR preceded second-round multiplex PCR. Each CDR3 protein is one row after TCRdb ran MiXCR on the multiplex PCR reads. This repertoire shows about 620,000 distinct CDR3 sequences, about 24% found once; its top ten account for around 6.9%. The sample comprised peripheral blood. Source of these receptors: a woman aged 18-35 years with stable Graves' hyperthyroidism. Some clones in this sample may be carry-over from other donors' samples.

The rearrangement joins TRBV24-1 to TRBJ2-2; D gene uncertain. This CDR3 contains 16 residues. The germline V gene encodes CDR1 KGHDR and CDR2 SFDVKD. The ends were cut back, 2 bases at V and 4 bases at J, with 13 bases in the middle. CDR3 DNA sequence: TGTGCCACCAGTGATTCGATCGGCTTCTCCACCGGGGAGCTGTTTTTT. It specifies CATSDSIGFSTGELFF.

The table lists this clonotype with many counts. The chain is built from TRBV12-3 or TRBV12-4 and TRBJ1-1, with D perhaps matching TRBD1 (6 bases). This CDR3 is built from 15 residues. The ends were cut back, 7 bases at V and 5 bases at J, with 20 bases in the middle. The CDR3 protein is CASTPRLGALTEAFF. CDR3 bases: TGTGCCAGCACCCCTCGGTTGGGGGCGCTGACTGAAGCTTTCTTT.

This clonotype was detected only a few times. This chain connects TRBV5-1 to TRBJ2-7; 8 nucleotides match TRBD1. Germline values: CDR1 SGHRS, CDR2 YFSETQ. With 4 bases clipped from V and 1 base from J, the junction kept 7 bases outside the gene matches. The CDR3 extends over 15 amino acids. CDR3 residues: CASSKTGVMSYEQYF. For the CDR3, the DNA is TGCGCCAGCAGCAAGACAGGGGTAATGTCCTACGAGCAGTACTTC.

In this sample, this clonotype turned up many times. The V call is TRBV6-5, the J call TRBJ1-6; TRBD1 matches 8 bases. There are 14 residues in the CDR3. V was clipped by 2 bases and J by 10 bases; unmatched bases: 4. CDR1 and CDR2 from the germline V gene are MNHEY and SVGAGI. The CDR3 nucleotides read TGTGCCAGCAGTTACGGACAGGGTGACTCACCCCTCCACTTT. Translation gives CASSYGQGDSPLHF.

This clonotype was seen ten or more times. The chain links TRBV20-1 to TRBJ2-5; no definite D call. Germline CDR1 is DFQATT and CDR2 is SNEGSKA (reference sequence). This CDR3 contains 12 residues. The V end was cut by 3 bases, the J end by 3 bases, with 8 bases between. This CDR3 is CSASAHEETQYF. DNA for the CDR3: TGCAGTGCTAGTGCCCACGAAGAGACCCAGTACTTC.

This clonotype was counted at least ten times. The chain carries TRBV6-4 and TRBJ2-2; 9 bases fit TRBD2. CDR1 and CDR2 from the germline V gene are MRHNA and SNTAGT. Trimming at V came to 4 bases and at J to 1 base, leaving 4 bases not matched to a gene. The CDR3 spans 16 residues. CDR3 DNA: TGTGCCAGCAGTGTAGAAGCGGGGGGGAACACCGGGGAGCTGTTTTTT. Its translation is CASSVEAGGNTGELFF.

This clonotype was counted at least ten times. In DNA form, the CDR3 reads TGTGCCAGCACCCCGGGACAGTTACTTTCGGGGCAGCCCCAGCATTTT. Its translation: CASTPGQLLSGQPQHF. The chain employs TRBV28 and TRBJ1-5; TRBD1 agrees at 7 bases. CDR1 and CDR2 (germline): MDHEN, SYDVKM. The CDR3 consists of 16 residues. J gave up 7 bases and V 7 bases, and 16 bases lay outside the gene matches. The variable domain in full, completed from reference TRBV28 and TRBJ1-5, reads DVKVTQSSRYLVKRTGEKVFLECVQDMDHENMFWYRQDPGLGLRLIYFSYDVKMKEKGDIPEGYSVSREKKERFSLILESASTNQTSMYLCASTPGQLLSGQPQHFGDGTRLSIL.

V is TRBV7-8 and J is TRBJ2-5; no definite D call. The CDR3 is made up of 16 amino acids. V was pared by 5 bases and J by 0 bases, with 16 bases between. Germline-derived CDR1 and CDR2 are SGHVS and FQNEAQ. The CDR3 loop is CASSPGFVVHQETQYF. CDR3 nucleotide sequence: TGTGCCAGCAGCCCCGGGTTCGTTGTGCACCAAGAGACCCAGTACTTC.

This chain connects TRBV12-3 or TRBV12-4 to TRBJ1-2; TRBD1 might be the D (6 bases). Trimming took off 6 bases at V and 0 bases at J, with 14 bases between the two ends. This CDR3 contains 15 residues. The CDR3 spells CASRRLGGANYGYTF. CDR3 bases: TGTGCCAGCAGGCGGCTAGGGGGAGCTAACTATGGCTACACCTTC.

To note about this clonotype: A read error may account for a junction end that differs from germline. The chain combines TRBV12-3 or TRBV12-4 with TRBJ1-1; maybe TRBD1 (6 bases). The CDR3 runs to 12 residues. CDR3 in amino acids: CASYRVNTEAFF. The CDR3 DNA reads TGTGCCAGCTACAGGGTGAATACTGAAGCTTTCTTT.

This clonotype was detected ten times or more. The chain combines TRBV2 with TRBJ2-7, with 10 bases aligning to TRBD1. The V gene end was trimmed by 0 bases and the J gene end by 5 bases; junction bases not matched to a gene: 10. The CDR3 runs to 17 residues. CDR1 and CDR2 (germline): SNHLY, FYNNEI. The CDR3 here is CASSEALVGTGDNEQYF. In DNA, the CDR3 is TGTGCCAGCAGTGAAGCTCTGGTCGGGACAGGGGATAACGAGCAGTACTTC.

Concerning this clonotype: Germline is not matched at one junction end, which may reflect a read error. The chain is built from TRBV6-2 or TRBV6-3 and TRBJ1-1; D is unresolved. In germline, CDR1 is MNHEY, CDR2 SVGEGT. This CDR3 is built from 16 residues. This CDR3 reads CASSYSRLQLKTEAFF. The CDR3 coding sequence is TGTGCCAGCAGTTACTCGAGGTTACAGTTGAAGACTGAAGCTTTCTTT.

The gene calls are TRBV28 and TRBJ2-3; D not resolved. The V gene's germline CDR1 is MDHEN and CDR2 SYDVKM. The CDR3 is 14 residues long. Trimming took 3 bases from V and 2 from J, leaving 9 bases between them. The CDR3 coding sequence is TGTGCCAGCAGTTTCGGTCCGAACACAGATACGCAGTATTTT. It is translated as CASSFGPNTDTQYF. Using reference TRBV28 and TRBJ2-3 for the parts outside the CDR3, the full variable domain is DVKVTQSSRYLVKRTGEKVFLECVQDMDHENMFWYRQDPGLGLRLIYFSYDVKMKEKGDIPEGYSVSREKKERFSLILESASTNQTSMYLCASSFGPNTDTQYFGPGTRLTVL.

Only a few counts were recorded for this clonotype. J is TRBJ2-5 and V is TRBV28; a weak D match, TRBD1 (5 bases). The CDR3 spans 17 residues. The germline V and J ends were trimmed by 5 bases and 1 base, with 20 bases remaining between them. The V gene's germline CDR1 is MDHEN and CDR2 SYDVKM. The CDR3 spells CASSPRDWVFRQETQYF. The CDR3, as DNA: TGTGCCAGCAGTCCCAGGGATTGGGTATTCCGCCAAGAGACCCAGTACTTC. Using reference TRBV28 and TRBJ2-5 for the parts outside the CDR3, the full variable domain is DVKVTQSSRYLVKRTGEKVFLECVQDMDHENMFWYRQDPGLGLRLIYFSYDVKMKEKGDIPEGYSVSREKKERFSLILESASTNQTSMYLCASSPRDWVFRQETQYFGPGTRLLVL.

The gene calls are TRBV9 and TRBJ1-1, with D hard to call. The CDR3 has 13 residues. Trimming shortened V by 0 bases and J by 6 bases, and 9 bases separated the two germline ends. CDR1 is SGDLS, CDR2 YYNGEE, per germline. The CDR3 sequence is CASSVEALAEAFF. The CDR3 coding sequence is TGTGCCAGCAGCGTAGAGGCTTTGGCTGAAGCTTTCTTT.

This clonotype was detected only a few times. The rearrangement joins TRBV19 to TRBJ2-7; D is tentatively TRBD1 or TRBD2 (5 bases each). This CDR3 is 15 amino acids long. Trimming removed 3 bases from V and 0 bases from J, with 12 bases in between. Germline V gene data show CDR1 as LNHDA and CDR2 as SQIVND (reference sequence). This CDR3 is CASSMGPVPSYEQYF. The CDR3 nucleotides read TGTGCCAGTAGTATGGGACCGGTCCCCTCCTACGAGCAGTACTTC.

The chain uses TRBV3-1 and TRBJ2-7; D is unclear. CDR3 length equals 14 residues. The V and J ends lost 1 base and 2 bases respectively, with 9 bases between them. Germline loops: CDR1 LGHDT, CDR2 YNNKEL (reference sequence). In DNA, the CDR3 is TGTGCCAGCAGCCAAGGAATAGCCACCTACGAGCAGTACTTC. This sequence encodes CASSQGIATYEQYF.

This clonotype was observed many times. The chain carries TRBV28 and TRBJ2-6; D possibly matches TRBD1 or TRBD2 (5 bases each). CDR3 size: 19 residues. Trimming shortened V by 5 bases and J by 0 bases, and 20 bases separated the two germline ends. Germline-derived CDR1 and CDR2 are MDHEN and SYDVKM. The CDR3 coding sequence is TGTGCCAGCAGTCTCGGTGGGGCAGGAGGACTCTCTGGGGCCAACGTCCTGACTTTC. This gives the protein CASSLGGAGGLSGANVLTF. The whole variable domain, remainder taken from reference TRBV28 and TRBJ2-6, is DVKVTQSSRYLVKRTGEKVFLECVQDMDHENMFWYRQDPGLGLRLIYFSYDVKMKEKGDIPEGYSVSREKKERFSLILESASTNQTSMYLCASSLGGAGGLSGANVLTFGAGSRLTVL.

This clonotype was detected a few times. The CDR3 DNA is TGTGCCAGCAGTCCTTGGACAGGGACGGCCGTAGAGACCCAGTACTTC. Its translation: CASSPWTGTAVETQYF. The chain employs TRBV6-1 and TRBJ2-5, with TRBD1 matching over 8 bases. The CDR3 length is 16 residues. The germline CDR1 and CDR2 sequences are MNHNS and SASEGT. V shed 5 bases and J 4 bases; nucleotides not matched to a gene: 12.

There are many counts of this clonotype. DNA for the CDR3: TGTGCCAGCACCTTGGGGGGACAGGGGTTCATGAACACTGAAGCTTTCTTT. It is translated as CASTLGGQGFMNTEAFF. This chain uses TRBV11-2 with TRBJ1-1; 10 bases are a match to TRBD1. This CDR3 is built from 17 residues. The V segment lost 7 bases and the J segment 0 bases; nucleotides outside the gene matches: 11. From germline, CDR1 is SGHAT and CDR2 FQNNGV. The variable domain in full, completed from reference TRBV11-2 and TRBJ1-1, reads EAGVAQSPRYKIIEKRQSVAFWCNPISGHATLYWYQQILGQGPKLLIQFQNNGVVDDSQLPKDRFSAERLKGVDSTLKIQPAKLEDSAVYLCASTLGGQGFMNTEAFFGQGTRLTVV.

This clonotype came up many times. V gene TRBV20-1 combines with J gene TRBJ1-6; D is ambiguous. This CDR3 is 14 amino acids long. Germline values: CDR1 DFQATT, CDR2 SNEGSKA (reference sequence). V gave up 2 bases and J gave up 7 bases, with 12 bases separating them. The CDR3 DNA reads as TGCAGTGCTAGACCGGGCCTCGGGAATTCACCCCTCCACTTT. Its translation is CSARPGLGNSPLHF.

This rearrangement joins TRBV20-1 to TRBJ2-7; D ambiguous. CDR1 is DFQATT and CDR2 is SNEGSKA in the germline V gene (reference sequence). The CDR3 is 14 residues long. Trimming stripped 1 base from V and 5 bases from J, with 15 bases between. CDR3: CSARVGEIDHEQYF. Here the CDR3 DNA reads TGCAGTGCTAGAGTAGGCGAGATCGACCACGAGCAGTACTTC.

Many counts were recorded for this clonotype. The rearrangement links TRBV2 to TRBJ2-5; 10 bases are a match to TRBD2. Germline CDR1 is SNHLY and CDR2 is FYNNEI. The CDR3 spans 13 residues. The V segment lost 8 bases and the J segment 4 bases; nucleotides outside the gene matches: 4. The DNA of the CDR3 is TGTGCCAGCCAGCGGGGGGGCCGAGAGACCCAGTACTTC. It codes for CASQRGGRETQYF. Full variable domain (rest looked up from reference TRBV2 and TRBJ2-5): EPEVTQTPSHQVTQMGQEVILRCVPISNHLYFYWYRQILGQKVEFLVSFYNNEISEKSEIFDDQFSVERPDGSNFTLKIRSTKLEDSAMYFCASQRGGRETQYFGPGTRLLVL.

The chain has TRBV3-1 and TRBJ1-6; D is possibly TRBD1 (6 bases). Trimming took 3 bases from V and 9 from J, leaving 15 bases between them. Germline V gene sequence: CDR1 LGHDT, CDR2 YNNKEL (reference sequence). The CDR3 has 15 residues. In DNA, the CDR3 is TGTGCCAGCAGCCATCCCACAGGGTACTTTTCACCCCTCCACTTT. This sequence encodes CASSHPTGYFSPLHF.

This clonotype was counted a few times. V and J are TRBV12-3 or TRBV12-4 and TRBJ1-2, with D tentatively TRBD1 (5 bases). The V and J ends lost 2 bases and 7 bases respectively, with 11 bases between them. The CDR3 contains 13 residues. The DNA for the CDR3 is TGTGCCAGCAGTTTAAGGAGGGGCCTTGGCTACACCTTC. The encoded protein is CASSLRRGLGYTF.

At least ten counts were recorded for this clonotype. The rearrangement joins TRBV6-1 to TRBJ1-6; no clear D gene. The germline gives CDR1 MNHNS, CDR2 SASEGT. CDR3 length equals 15 residues. Trimming removed 7 bases from V and 2 bases from J, with 12 bases in between. CDR3 coding DNA: TGTGCCAGCAATGCCCTGGACCCCTATAATTCACCCCTCCACTTT. This translates into CASNALDPYNSPLHF.

The chain recombines TRBV28 with TRBJ2-7, with D perhaps TRBD1 (7 bases). V was clipped by 1 base and J by 2 bases, with 12 bases between them. Per germline, CDR1 MDHEN and CDR2 SYDVKM. CDR3 length: 15 residues. For the CDR3, the DNA is TGTGCCAGCAGTTTATCGCAGGGGGGCACCTACGAGCAGTACTTC. This encodes CASSLSQGGTYEQYF.